This TCR beta chain was recovered during a study of blood T cells in healthy people across ages. This clonotype has only a few counts. Its target is unknown. Sample-barcoded 5' priming and a J-beta primer mix drove a second PCR of roughly 7 to 11 cycles. MiXCR, run by TCRdb on the 5' RACE reads, gives a single entry per CDR3 protein. The sample lists about 1.5 million distinct CDR3 sequences; approximately 39% were seen once. Study outcomes and limitations: Researchers said unsorted PBMCs prevented a conclusive naive versus antigen-experienced comparison. A roughly linear fall in TCR beta diversity per million T cells was seen with increasing age.

This TCR was recovered from a woman aged 18-29 years in good health. Sequencing was done on a sample of blood.

Here the CDR3 DNA reads TGCGCCAGCAGCCAAGGATACTTCGGCTCCTACAATGAGCAGTTCTTC. Residues: CASSQGYFGSYNEQFF. The chain carries TRBV4-1 and TRBJ2-1; no definite D call. CDR1 and CDR2 (germline): MGHRA, YSYEKL. There are 16 residues in the CDR3. Between the trimmed V and J ends, which lost 1 base and 0 bases, there was a span of 10 bases.